The 23 T cell receptor beta chains presented below share a single source sample, sequenced in a study of blood T cell repertoires in COVID-19. Assay: immunoSEQ multiplex PCR; the TCRdb copy retains only in-frame clones and omits some. The data show approximately 230,000 clones, 85% to 90% seen once. The specimen was PBMCs or T cells enriched from blood (not recorded which). The receptors shown here come from a man aged 40-49 years who had recovered from COVID-19.

The chain couples TRBV7-9 to TRBJ1-5; 8 nucleotides line up with TRBD1. The CDR3 is made up of 18 amino acids. V gave up 0 bases and J gave up 0 bases; unmatched junction bases: 7. Germline lookup yields CDR1 SEHNR and CDR2 FQNEAQ (reference sequence). The CDR3 sequence is CASSLALRGQGSNQPQHF. The DNA of the CDR3 is TGTGCCAGCAGCTTAGCGCTCAGGGGGCAAGGTAGCAATCAGCCCCAGCATTTT.

The chain links TRBV7-2 to TRBJ1-4; 8 bases are shared with TRBD1. This CDR3 spans 17 amino acids. The V segment lost 5 bases and the J segment 8 bases; nucleotides outside the gene matches: 16. CDR1 SGHTA and CDR2 FQGNSA come from the germline V gene. CDR3 amino acids: CASSRPISGTGKEKLFF. The CDR3 coding sequence is TGTGCCAGCAGCCGCCCTATTTCCGGGACAGGCAAAGAAAAACTGTTTTTT.

This chain uses TRBV20-1 with TRBJ2-7; 7 nucleotides agree with TRBD1. In germline, CDR1 is DFQATT, CDR2 SNEGSKA (reference sequence). The CDR3 has 14 amino acids. V lost 5 bases and J lost 5; bases outside the gene matches: 12. The CDR3 loop is CSARGTDPRDEQYF. The CDR3 DNA follows: TGCAGTGCTCGTGGGACAGACCCCAGGGACGAGCAGTACTTC.

This clone was recorded once. The rearrangement joins TRBV4-3 to TRBJ1-2, with 8 bases matching TRBD1. The germline gives CDR1 LGHNA, CDR2 YSLEER. V trimming: 0 bases; J trimming: 6 bases; junction bases outside the gene matches: 6. The CDR3 length is 15 residues. The CDR3 here is CASSQDKGRGHGYTF. The CDR3 DNA reads as TGCGCCAGCAGCCAAGATAAGGGCAGGGGGCATGGCTACACCTTC.

The chain combines TRBV7-9 with TRBJ2-7, with TRBD2 matching over 7 bases. In germline, CDR1 is SEHNR, CDR2 FQNEAQ (reference sequence). The CDR3 runs to 14 residues. V lost 5 bases and J lost 6; bases outside the gene matches: 10. The CDR3 loop is CASSPGLIPGEQYF. CDR3 coding DNA: TGTGCCAGCAGCCCGGGACTAATCCCAGGCGAGCAGTACTTC.

The genes are TRBV7-8 and TRBJ1-5; TRBD1 might be the D (6 bases). The CDR3 covers 16 residues. Trimming pared 2 bases from V and 4 bases from J, leaving 15 bases between. CDR1 and CDR2 (germline): SGHVS, FQNEAQ. CDR3 in amino acids: CASSLLKGRGNQPQHF. The DNA for the CDR3 is TGTGCCAGCAGCTTACTTAAGGGCAGGGGAAATCAGCCCCAGCATTTT.

The chain is built from TRBV9 and TRBJ1-2; D is unclear. The CDR3 is 13 residues long. Germline V lookup: CDR1 SGDLS, CDR2 YYNGEE. V gave up 2 bases and J gave up 1 base, with 6 bases separating them. The CDR3 loop is CASSVTDNYGYTF. The CDR3 DNA reads as TGTGCCAGCAGCGTTACTGATAACTATGGCTACACCTTC.

This chain uses TRBV7-6 with TRBJ1-2; TRBD1 is a possible D gene (6 bases). This CDR3 has 16 amino acids. V gave up 3 bases and J gave up 0 bases, with 14 bases separating them. Germline loops: CDR1 SGHVS, CDR2 FNYEAQ. The CDR3 sequence: CASSLTPGQSNYGYTF. CDR3 in DNA: TGTGCCAGCAGCTTGACACCGGGACAATCTAACTATGGCTACACCTTC.

The gene calls are TRBV6-2 or TRBV6-3 and TRBJ2-7, with 10 bases aligning to TRBD2. V shed 0 bases and J 2 bases; nucleotides not matched to a gene: 7. The CDR3 has 17 amino acids. In germline, CDR1 is MNHEY, CDR2 SVGEGT. The CDR3 reads CASSYSSSGGHTYEQYF. The CDR3 DNA follows: TGTGCCAGCAGTTACTCGTCTAGCGGGGGTCACACCTACGAGCAGTACTTC.

This clone was seen only a few times. The gene calls are TRBV7-3 and TRBJ2-3; TRBD2 might be the D (5 bases). Germline lookup yields CDR1 SGHTA and CDR2 FQGTGA. The CDR3 extends over 15 amino acids. Trimming shortened V by 5 bases and J by 3 bases, and 15 bases separated the two germline ends. CDR3 residues: CASSTGGGVTDTQYF. CDR3 coding DNA: TGTGCCAGCAGCACGGGCGGAGGAGTTACAGATACGCAGTATTTT.

This clone was seen only a few times. The rearrangement joins TRBV19 to TRBJ1-5, with TRBD1 as a possible D gene (5 bases). The CDR3 spans 15 residues. V lost 3 bases, J lost 8 bases, and 17 bases lay in between. Germline CDR1 and CDR2: LNHDA and SQIVND (reference sequence). The CDR3: CASSMGQIVVKPQHF. Here the CDR3 DNA reads TGTGCCAGTAGTATGGGGCAGATCGTCGTGAAGCCCCAGCATTTT. Full variable domain (outside the CDR3, taken from reference TRBV19 and TRBJ1-5): DGGITQSPKYLFRKEGQNVTLSCEQNLNHDAMYWYRQDPGQGLRLIYYSQIVNDFQKGDIAEGYSVSREKKESFPLTVTSAQKNPTAFYLCASSMGQIVVKPQHFGDGTRLSIL.

The chain is built from TRBV6-2 or TRBV6-3 and TRBJ1-2; D possibly corresponds to TRBD1 (6 bases). Germline-derived CDR1 and CDR2 are MNHEY and SVGEGT. The CDR3 is 11 amino acids. Trimming shortened V by 2 bases and J by 13 bases, and 11 bases separated the two germline ends. The CDR3 reads CASSYPQGPTF. The CDR3 DNA follows: TGTGCCAGCAGTTACCCGCAGGGGCCCACCTTC.

This clone showed up many times. This chain uses TRBV3-1 (or the pseudogene TRBV3-2) with TRBJ2-3; 10 bases map to TRBD2. V lost 4 bases and J lost 5; bases outside the gene matches: 6. Germline V gives CDR1 LGHDT, CDR2 YNNKEL (reference sequence). The CDR3 totals 15 residues. The CDR3 spells CASSRIAGGGDTQYF. The DNA of the CDR3 is TGTGCCAGCAGCCGCATAGCGGGGGGTGGAGATACGCAGTATTTT.

This clone showed up just once. This chain links TRBV15 with TRBJ1-2; 7 bases align to TRBD1. CDR1 is LNHNV, CDR2 YYDKDF, per germline (reference sequence). J lost 2 bases, V lost 2 bases, and 8 bases had no gene match. The CDR3 has 16 amino acids. CDR3 sequence (DNA): TGTGCCACCAGCAGAAGATACAGGGGTGGAAACTATGGCTACACCTTC. As protein: CATSRRYRGGNYGYTF.

This chain connects TRBV7-9 to TRBJ1-2, with 7 bases that match TRBD1. Looked up from germline, CDR1 is SEHNR and CDR2 is FQNEAQ (reference sequence). This CDR3 is 14 amino acids long. With 6 bases clipped from V and 8 bases from J, the junction kept 12 bases outside the gene matches. The CDR3 sequence is CASSLNRQGRGYTF. As DNA, the CDR3 is TGTGCCAGCAGTTTAAATAGACAGGGCAGAGGCTACACCTTC.

This clone is a singleton in its sample. This chain connects TRBV20-1 to TRBJ2-7, with 10 bases aligning to TRBD2. CDR3 length equals 14 residues. Trimming took 3 bases from V and 3 from J; bases not matched to a gene: 5. Germline V lookup: CDR1 DFQATT, CDR2 SNEGSKA (reference sequence). The CDR3 DNA reads TGCAGTGCTAGTATTTGGACTAGCGGCTACGAGCAGTACTTC. Amino acid sequence: CSASIWTSGYEQYF.

Turning to this clone: Other DNA variants within this sample encode the same CDR3. The V gene is TRBV29-1, the J gene TRBJ2-3, with 8 bases that match TRBD1. From germline, CDR1 is SQVTM and CDR2 ANQGSEA. Losses at the gene ends were 1 base for V and 2 bases for J; bases not matched to a gene: 2. CDR3 size: 14 residues. CDR3: CSVEGQGYTDTQYF. The CDR3 nucleotides are TGCAGCGTTGAAGGACAGGGGTACACAGATACGCAGTATTTT.

This clone was seen a handful of times. The V and J genes are TRBV7-2 and TRBJ1-3; 7 nucleotides match TRBD1. Germline lookup yields CDR1 SGHTA and CDR2 FQGNSA. This CDR3 spans 15 amino acids. The junction had 0 bases not matched to a gene; V was cut back by 1 base and J by 0 bases. This chain's CDR3 is CASSLGQGSGNTIYF. CDR3 DNA sequence: TGTGCCAGCAGCTTAGGACAGGGCTCTGGAAACACCATATATTTT.

The chain carries TRBV3-1 (or the pseudogene TRBV3-2) and TRBJ1-6, with a tentative D call TRBD1 (5 bases). CDR1 is LGHDT, CDR2 YNNKEL, per germline (reference sequence). V gave up 4 bases and J gave up 12 bases, with 19 bases separating them. The CDR3 is 15 amino acids. CDR3 amino acids: CASSPSPGGELPLHF. CDR3 coding DNA: TGTGCCAGCAGCCCCTCCCCGGGGGGGGAATTACCCCTCCACTTT.

The chain employs TRBV7-2 and TRBJ1-2, with D tentatively TRBD1 (5 bases). Germline lookup yields CDR1 SGHTA and CDR2 FQGNSA. The CDR3 is 14 residues long. Between the trimmed V and J ends, which lost 5 bases and 8 bases, there was a span of 18 bases. In nucleotides, the CDR3 is TGTGCCAGCAGCCGGGACTCCACGGGAAGGGGCTACACCTTC. Translated: CASSRDSTGRGYTF.

The V and J genes are TRBV28 and TRBJ1-2, with D maybe TRBD1 (5 bases). Germline CDR1 MDHEN, CDR2 SYDVKM. Trimming cost V 7 bases and J 8 bases, with 17 bases left between them. The CDR3 sequence is 13 residues long. Written as DNA, the CDR3 is TGTGCCAGCACTGAAATAGGGGCGATGGGCTACACCTTC. This translates into CASTEIGAMGYTF.

V usage is TRBV3-1 (or the pseudogene TRBV3-2) and J usage is TRBJ1-1, with unresolved D. V was pared by 3 bases and J by 0 bases, with 8 bases between. Per germline, CDR1 LGHDT and CDR2 YNNKEL (reference sequence). The length of the CDR3 is 14 residues. The CDR3, as DNA: TGTGCCAGCAGCCACCGGACTTTGAACACTGAAGCTTTCTTT. Residues: CASSHRTLNTEAFF.

The chain combines TRBV10-3 with TRBJ1-6, with D maybe TRBD1 (5 bases). This CDR3 is 14 amino acids long. Germline CDR1 and CDR2: ENHRY and SYGVKD. V lost 3 bases and J lost 4, with 7 bases in between. CDR3 bases: TGTGCCATCAGTGAATCAGGGTATAATTCACCCCTCCACTTT. It specifies CAISESGYNSPLHF.